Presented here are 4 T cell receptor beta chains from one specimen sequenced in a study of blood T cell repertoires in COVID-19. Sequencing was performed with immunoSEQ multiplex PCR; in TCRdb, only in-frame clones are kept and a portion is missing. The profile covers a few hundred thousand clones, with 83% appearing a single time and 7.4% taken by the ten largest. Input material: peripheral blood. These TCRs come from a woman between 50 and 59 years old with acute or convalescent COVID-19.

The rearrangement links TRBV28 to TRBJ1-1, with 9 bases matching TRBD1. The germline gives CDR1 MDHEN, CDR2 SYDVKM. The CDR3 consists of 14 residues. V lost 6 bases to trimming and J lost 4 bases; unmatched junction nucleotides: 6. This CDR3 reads CASRLTGGGTEAFF. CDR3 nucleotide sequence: TGTGCCAGCAGGCTGACAGGGGGTGGCACTGAAGCTTTCTTT.

CDR3: CASSQNTGGGFAFF. The CDR3 coding sequence is TGCGCCAGCAGCCAAAACACAGGGGGCGGATTCGCTTTCTTT. This chain joins TRBV4-1 and TRBJ1-1, with 9 bases fitting TRBD1. Germline CDR1 is MGHRA and CDR2 is YSYEKL. The CDR3 covers 14 residues. The V segment lost 2 bases and the J segment 11 bases; nucleotides outside the gene matches: 9.

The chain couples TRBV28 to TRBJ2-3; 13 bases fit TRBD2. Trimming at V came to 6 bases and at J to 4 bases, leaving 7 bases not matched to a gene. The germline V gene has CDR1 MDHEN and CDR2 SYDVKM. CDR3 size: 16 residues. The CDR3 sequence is CASRPRLAGGADTQYF. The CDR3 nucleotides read TGTGCCAGCAGGCCCCGACTAGCGGGGGGAGCAGATACGCAGTATTTT.

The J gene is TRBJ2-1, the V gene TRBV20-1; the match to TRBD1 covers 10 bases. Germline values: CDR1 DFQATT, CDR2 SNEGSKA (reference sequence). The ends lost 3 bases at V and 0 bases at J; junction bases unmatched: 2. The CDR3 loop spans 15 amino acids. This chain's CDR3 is CSASRTGGSYNEQFF. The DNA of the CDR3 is TGCAGTGCTAGTAGGACAGGGGGCTCCTACAATGAGCAGTTCTTC.